These 7 T cell receptor beta chains originate from one sample sequenced in a study of blood T cell repertoires in COVID-19 (dated by TCRdb to the early 2020s). The library was generated by the immunoSEQ multiplex PCR assay. TCRdb obtained this table from immuneACCESS and retained in-frame rearrangements with V and J assigned. These tables miss some clones; where compared with another copy, unresolved V genes account for less than half of the shortfall, and the remainder is unexplained. The sample yields fewer than 200,000 clones; approximately 87% were counted once. The ten biggest clones cover roughly 4.5% of the sample. Sequenced input: PBMCs or T cells enriched from blood (not recorded which). The receptor source for this set is a woman aged 50 to 65 who had recovered from COVID-19.

V and J are TRBV4-1 and TRBJ2-2; D is unclear. Trimming took 4 bases from V and 4 from J, leaving 7 bases between them. Per the germline V gene, CDR1 is MGHRA and CDR2 is YSYEKL. The CDR3 spans 13 residues. The CDR3: CASSPLITGELFF. The CDR3 bases are TGCGCCAGCAGCCCCCTTATCACCGGGGAGCTGTTTTTT.

V usage is TRBV5-6 and J usage is TRBJ1-2; possibly TRBD1 for D (6 bases). Trimming took 4 bases from V and 4 from J, leaving 14 bases between them. Germline CDR1 and CDR2: SGHDT and YYEEEE. The CDR3 has 14 residues. The CDR3 nucleotides read TGTGCCAGCAGCGTGGGAACAGGGTCCTATGGCTACACCTTC. Amino acid sequence: CASSVGTGSYGYTF. The full variable domain, completed using reference TRBV5-6 and TRBJ1-2, is DAGVTQSPTHLIKTRGQQVTLRCSPKSGHDTVSWYQQALGQGPQFIFQYYEEEERQRGNFPDRFSGHQFPNYSSELNVNALLLGDSALYLCASSVGTGSYGYTFGSGTRLTVV.

The chain joins TRBV24-1 to TRBJ1-4; 10 bases agree with TRBD1. Germline CDR1 KGHDR, CDR2 SFDVKD. The CDR3 sequence is 15 residues long. Trimming removed 4 bases from V and 8 bases from J; junction bases left unmatched: 6. CDR3 coding DNA: TGTGCCACCAGTGACTCCGGGACAGGGGTGGAAAAACTGTTTTTT. Its protein is CATSDSGTGVEKLFF.

The chain couples TRBV10-3 to TRBJ2-7; D gene uncertain. The CDR3 has 14 residues. Germline V gene data show CDR1 as ENHRY and CDR2 as SYGVKD. Trimming took off 0 bases at V and 2 bases at J, with 8 bases between the two ends. The CDR3 loop is CAISESRPPYEQYV. The CDR3 bases are TGTGCCATCAGTGAGTCCAGGCCACCCTACGAGCAGTACGTC.

The chain couples TRBV5-6 to TRBJ2-3; no clear D gene. Looked up from germline, CDR1 is SGHDT and CDR2 is YYEEEE. This CDR3 is built from 14 residues. Trimming removed 0 bases from V and 3 bases from J, with 8 bases in between. CDR3 loop: CASSLDSWTDTQYF. As DNA, the CDR3 is TGTGCCAGCAGCTTGGACAGCTGGACAGATACGCAGTATTTT.

The rearrangement links TRBV4-1 to TRBJ1-2, with 9 positions matching TRBD1. The CDR3 consists of 17 residues. Looked up from germline, CDR1 is MGHRA and CDR2 is YSYEKL. The V and J ends lost 1 base and 5 bases, in that order; junction bases with no gene match: 11. CDR3 amino acids: CASSQVSKDRGTYGYTF. CDR3 DNA sequence: TGCGCCAGCAGCCAAGTATCTAAGGACAGGGGCACTTATGGCTACACCTTC.

The rearrangement joins TRBV6-6 to TRBJ2-1; 11 bases are a match to TRBD2. In germline, CDR1 is MNHNY, CDR2 SVGAGI (reference sequence). V dropped 9 bases and J dropped 2; count of bases not matched to a gene: 9. This CDR3 is 16 amino acids long. The CDR3 sequence is CASSMSTSGTYNEQFF. The CDR3 nucleotides are TGTGCCAGTTCTATGTCGACTAGCGGGACCTACAATGAGCAGTTCTTC.